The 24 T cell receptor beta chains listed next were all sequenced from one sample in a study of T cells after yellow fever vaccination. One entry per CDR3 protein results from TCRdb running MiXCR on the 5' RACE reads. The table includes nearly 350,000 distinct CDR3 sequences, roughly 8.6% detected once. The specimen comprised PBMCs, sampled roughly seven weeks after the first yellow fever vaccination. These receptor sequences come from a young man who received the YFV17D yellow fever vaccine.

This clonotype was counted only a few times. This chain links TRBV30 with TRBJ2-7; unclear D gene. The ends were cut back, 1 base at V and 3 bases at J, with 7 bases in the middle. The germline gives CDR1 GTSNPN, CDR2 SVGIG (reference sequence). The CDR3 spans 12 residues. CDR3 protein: CAWSGGFYEQYF. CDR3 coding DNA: TGTGCCTGGAGTGGGGGTTTCTACGAGCAGTACTTC.

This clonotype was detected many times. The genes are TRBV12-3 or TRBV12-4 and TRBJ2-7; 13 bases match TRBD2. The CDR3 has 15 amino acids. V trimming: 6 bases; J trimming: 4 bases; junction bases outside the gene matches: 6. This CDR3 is CASSPRTSGGYEQYF. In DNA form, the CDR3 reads TGTGCCAGCAGCCCCCGGACTAGCGGGGGTTACGAGCAGTACTTC.

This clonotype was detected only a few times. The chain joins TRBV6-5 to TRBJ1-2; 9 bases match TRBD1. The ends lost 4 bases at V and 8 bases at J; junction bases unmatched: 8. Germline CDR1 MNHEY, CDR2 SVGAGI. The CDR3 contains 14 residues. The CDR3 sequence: CASSSTGTGNGYTF. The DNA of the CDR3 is TGTGCCAGCAGTTCTACCGGGACAGGGAACGGCTACACCTTC.

In DNA, the CDR3 is TGTGCCAGCAGTTTGGACCTGGGTGGGGGCAGCACAGATACGCAGTATTTT. Protein: CASSLDLGGGSTDTQYF. V and J are TRBV12-3 or TRBV12-4 and TRBJ2-3; D might be TRBD1 (6 bases). CDR3 length: 17 residues. V was pared by 3 bases and J by 0 bases, with 16 bases between.

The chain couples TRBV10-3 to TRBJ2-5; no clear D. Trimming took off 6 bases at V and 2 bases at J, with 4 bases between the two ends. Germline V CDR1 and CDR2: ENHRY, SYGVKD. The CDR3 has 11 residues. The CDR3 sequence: CAIRSQETQYF. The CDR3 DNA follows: TGTGCCATCAGATCACAAGAGACCCAGTACTTC.

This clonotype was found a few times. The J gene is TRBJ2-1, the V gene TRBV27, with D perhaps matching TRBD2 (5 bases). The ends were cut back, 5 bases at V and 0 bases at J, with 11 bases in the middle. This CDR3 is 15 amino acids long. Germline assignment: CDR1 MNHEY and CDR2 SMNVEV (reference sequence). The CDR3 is CASSATGYSYNEQFF. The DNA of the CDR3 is TGTGCCAGCAGTGCTACGGGGTACTCCTACAATGAGCAGTTCTTC.

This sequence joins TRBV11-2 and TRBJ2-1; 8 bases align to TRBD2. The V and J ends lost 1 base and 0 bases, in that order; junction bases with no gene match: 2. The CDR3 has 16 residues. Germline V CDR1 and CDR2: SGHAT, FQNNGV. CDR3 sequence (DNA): TGTGCCAGCAGCTTAGGGGCGGGGGGCTCCTACAATGAGCAGTTCTTC. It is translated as CASSLGAGGSYNEQFF.

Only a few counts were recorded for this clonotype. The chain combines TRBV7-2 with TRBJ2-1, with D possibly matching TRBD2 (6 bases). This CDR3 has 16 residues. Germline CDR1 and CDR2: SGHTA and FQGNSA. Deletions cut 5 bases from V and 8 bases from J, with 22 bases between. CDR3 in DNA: TGTGCCAGCAGCCCACCGAGCGGTGGGGGGATGGATGAGCAGTTCTTC. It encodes CASSPPSGGGMDEQFF.

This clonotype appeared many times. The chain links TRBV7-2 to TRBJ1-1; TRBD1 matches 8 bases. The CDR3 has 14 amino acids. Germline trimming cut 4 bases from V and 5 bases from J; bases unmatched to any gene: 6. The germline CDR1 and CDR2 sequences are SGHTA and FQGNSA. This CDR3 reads CASSSYRGWTEAFF. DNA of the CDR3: TGTGCCAGCAGCTCCTACAGGGGGTGGACTGAAGCTTTCTTT.

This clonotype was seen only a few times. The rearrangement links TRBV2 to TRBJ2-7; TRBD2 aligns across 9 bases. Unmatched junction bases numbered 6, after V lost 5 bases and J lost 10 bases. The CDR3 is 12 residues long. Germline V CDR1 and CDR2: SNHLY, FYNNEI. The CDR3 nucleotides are TGTGCCAGCAGTCTGTTAGCGGGGGCCCAGTACGTC. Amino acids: CASSLLAGAQYV.

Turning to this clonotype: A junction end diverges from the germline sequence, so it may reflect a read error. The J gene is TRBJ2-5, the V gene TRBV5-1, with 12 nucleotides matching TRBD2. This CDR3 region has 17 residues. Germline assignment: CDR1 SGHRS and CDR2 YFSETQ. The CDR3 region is CASSLASRLAGVETHYF. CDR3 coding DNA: TGCGCCAGCAGCTTGGCGTCGCGACTAGCGGGGGTGGAGACCCATTACTTC.

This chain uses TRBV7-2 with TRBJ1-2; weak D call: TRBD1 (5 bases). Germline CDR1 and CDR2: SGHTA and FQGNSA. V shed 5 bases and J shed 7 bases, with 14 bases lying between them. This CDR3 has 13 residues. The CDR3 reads CASSPQWGSGYTF. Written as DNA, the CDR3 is TGTGCCAGCAGCCCACAGTGGGGGAGTGGCTACACCTTC.

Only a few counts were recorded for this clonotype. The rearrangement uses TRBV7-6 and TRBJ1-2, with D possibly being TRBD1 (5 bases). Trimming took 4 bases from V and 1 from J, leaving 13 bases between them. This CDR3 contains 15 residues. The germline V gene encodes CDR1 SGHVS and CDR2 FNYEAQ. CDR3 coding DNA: TGTGCCAGCAGCTCGGGACGGAACCTTAACTATGGCTACACCTTC. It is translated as CASSSGRNLNYGYTF.

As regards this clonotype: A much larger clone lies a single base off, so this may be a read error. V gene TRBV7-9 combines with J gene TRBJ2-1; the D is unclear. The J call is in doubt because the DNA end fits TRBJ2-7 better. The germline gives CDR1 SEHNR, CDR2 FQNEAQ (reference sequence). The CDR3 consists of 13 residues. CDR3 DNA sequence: TGTGCCAGCAGCTTAGGTTCCCACAATGAGCAGTACTTC. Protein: CASSLGSHNEQYF.

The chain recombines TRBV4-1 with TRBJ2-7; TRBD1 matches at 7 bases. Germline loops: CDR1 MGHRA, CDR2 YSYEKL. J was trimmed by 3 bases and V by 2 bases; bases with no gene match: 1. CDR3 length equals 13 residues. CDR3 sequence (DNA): TGCGCCAGCAGCCAAAGACAGGGCTACGAGCAGTACTTC. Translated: CASSQRQGYEQYF.

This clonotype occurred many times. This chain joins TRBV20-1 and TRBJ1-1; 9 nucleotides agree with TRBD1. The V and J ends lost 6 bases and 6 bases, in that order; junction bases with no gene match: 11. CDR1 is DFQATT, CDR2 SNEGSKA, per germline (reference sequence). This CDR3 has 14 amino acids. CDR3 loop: CSAKHGTGKSEAFF. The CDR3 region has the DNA TGCAGTGCGAAACATGGGACAGGGAAATCTGAAGCTTTCTTT.

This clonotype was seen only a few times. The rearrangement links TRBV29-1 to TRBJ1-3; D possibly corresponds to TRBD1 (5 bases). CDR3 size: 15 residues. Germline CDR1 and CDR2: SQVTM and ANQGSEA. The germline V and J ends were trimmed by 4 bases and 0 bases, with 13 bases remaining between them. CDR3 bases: TGCAGCGTTGGCACGTCCGGGACCTCTGGAAACACCATATATTTT. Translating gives CSVGTSGTSGNTIYF.

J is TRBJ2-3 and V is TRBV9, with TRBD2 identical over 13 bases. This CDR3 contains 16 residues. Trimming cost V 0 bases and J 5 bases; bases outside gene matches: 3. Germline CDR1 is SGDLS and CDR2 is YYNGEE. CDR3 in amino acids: CASSVGLAGGIDTQYF. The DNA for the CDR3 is TGTGCCAGCAGCGTAGGACTAGCGGGGGGTATAGATACGCAGTATTTT.

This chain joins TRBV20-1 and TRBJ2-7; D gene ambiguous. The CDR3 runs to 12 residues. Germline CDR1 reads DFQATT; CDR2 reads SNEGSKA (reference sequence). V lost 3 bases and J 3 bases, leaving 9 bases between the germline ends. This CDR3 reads CSARAPGYEQYF. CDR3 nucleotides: TGCAGTGCTAGGGCCCCCGGCTACGAGCAGTACTTC.

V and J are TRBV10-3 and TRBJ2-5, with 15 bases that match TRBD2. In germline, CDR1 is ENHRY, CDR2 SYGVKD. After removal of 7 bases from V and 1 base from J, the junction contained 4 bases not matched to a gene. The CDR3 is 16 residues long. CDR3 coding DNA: TGTGCCATCACCCCGGGACTAGCGGGGGGCCAAGAGACCCAGTACTTC. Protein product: CAITPGLAGGQETQYF.

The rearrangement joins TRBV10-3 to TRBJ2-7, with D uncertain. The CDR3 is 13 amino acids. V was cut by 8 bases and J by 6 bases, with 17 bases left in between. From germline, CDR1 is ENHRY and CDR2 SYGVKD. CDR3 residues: CAISPDLPSEQYV. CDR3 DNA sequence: TGTGCCATCTCCCCGGACCTTCCCTCCGAGCAGTACGTC.

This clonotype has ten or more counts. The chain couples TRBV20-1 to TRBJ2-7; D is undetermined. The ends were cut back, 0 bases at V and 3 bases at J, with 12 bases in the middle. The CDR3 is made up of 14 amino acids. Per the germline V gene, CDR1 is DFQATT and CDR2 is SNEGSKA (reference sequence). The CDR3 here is CSARDLVPGYEQYV. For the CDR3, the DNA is TGCAGTGCTAGAGATCTAGTTCCGGGCTACGAGCAGTACGTC.

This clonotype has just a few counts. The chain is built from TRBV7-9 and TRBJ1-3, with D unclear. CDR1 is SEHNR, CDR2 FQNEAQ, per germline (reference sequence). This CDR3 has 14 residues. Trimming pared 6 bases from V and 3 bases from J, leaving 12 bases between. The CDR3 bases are TGTGCCAGCAGTCGTGGAACAGATGGAAACACCATATATTTT. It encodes CASSRGTDGNTIYF.

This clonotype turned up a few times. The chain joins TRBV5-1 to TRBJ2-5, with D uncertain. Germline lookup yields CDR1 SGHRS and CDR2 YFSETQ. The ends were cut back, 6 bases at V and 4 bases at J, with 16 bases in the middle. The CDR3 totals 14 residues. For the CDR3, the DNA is TGCGCCAGCAACCCTGACTCCTGGGGAGAGACCCAGTACTTC. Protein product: CASNPDSWGETQYF.